These 5 T cell receptor beta chains share one sample of origin, sequenced in a study of cytomegalovirus exposure and HLA in healthy donors. The PCR made use of 60 Vbeta and 13 Jbeta primers. Measured with immunoSEQ multiplex PCR; TCRdb has only the in-frame clones, and not every one. Seen here are under 150,000 clones, approximately 85% observed once, and the top ten hold roughly 1.7%. The sequenced sample was PBMCs. Receptor source: a boy younger than 18 in good health and CMV-seronegative.

CDR3 bases: TGCGCCAGCAGCTACGGGACTCCTCCCGCCTACGAGCAGTACTTC. This codes for CASSYGTPPAYEQYF. The chain recombines TRBV5-1 with TRBJ2-7; TRBD2 might be the D (6 bases). This CDR3 region has 15 residues. V lost 3 bases, J lost 2 bases, and 15 bases lay in between. Germline CDR1 is SGHRS and CDR2 is YFSETQ.

V gene TRBV5-4 combines with J gene TRBJ2-1; 11 bases map to TRBD2. The V and J ends lost 4 bases and 7 bases, in that order; junction bases with no gene match: 10. Germline V gives CDR1 SGHNT, CDR2 YYREEE (reference sequence). The CDR3 is made up of 16 amino acids. DNA of the CDR3: TGTGCCAGCAGCGAGATTTTCCTAGCGGGGGGTAATGAGCAGTTCTTC. Protein product: CASSEIFLAGGNEQFF.

The J gene is TRBJ2-3, the V gene TRBV15; the D gene is possibly TRBD1 (6 bases). Germline CDR1 reads LNHNV; CDR2 reads YYDKDF (reference sequence). The CDR3 contains 15 residues. V lost 6 bases, J lost 3 bases, and 16 bases lay in between. CDR3 nucleotides: TGTGCCACCAGGGGCCCGGGACAATGGACAGATACGCAGTATTTT. Amino acid sequence: CATRGPGQWTDTQYF.

The V and J genes are TRBV27 and TRBJ2-2, with D perhaps matching TRBD1 (5 bases). The germline V gene encodes CDR1 MNHEY and CDR2 SMNVEV (reference sequence). Trimming pared 8 bases from V and 8 bases from J, leaving 12 bases between. The CDR3 has 12 residues. The CDR3 protein is CASSGLSGELFF. The CDR3 nucleotides read TGTGCCAGCTCAGGGTTGTCGGGGGAGCTGTTTTTT.

The V call is TRBV2, the J call TRBJ1-2; D unclear. V was cut by 5 bases and J by 0 bases, with 10 bases left in between. This CDR3 is built from 14 residues. Germline lookup yields CDR1 SNHLY and CDR2 FYNNEI. This CDR3 is CASSPLSANYGYTF. Here the CDR3 DNA reads TGTGCCAGCAGTCCCCTTTCGGCTAACTATGGCTACACCTTC.